This T cell receptor beta chain came from a study of human T cells and chemical hapten exposure. Looking at the study overall: For the approximately 25-week duration of the study, patients were given weekly doses of diphenylcyclopropenone on the scalp. Study-wide results and limits: It was expanded TCRs that formed significantly more large CDR3 similarity clusters than controls did. Among TCRs, those above 1 in 1000 frequency were unaffected by DPC sensitization.

Germline V gives CDR1 MNHEY, CDR2 SVGEGT. Trimming removed 7 bases from V and 8 bases from J, with 23 bases in between. The CDR3 has 15 residues. Time point meaning: pre-sensitization, week 0. Treatment denoted: therapeutic diphenylcyclopropenone sensitization with weekly scalp DPC. Researchers extracted total RNA from unfractionated whole blood. MiXCR, run by TCRdb on the RACE reads, gives a single entry per CDR3 protein. Of under 300,000 distinct CDR3 sequences detected, almost 8% appear once; the ten largest clones hold roughly 1.2%. A few counts support this clonotype. The antigen is unknown. The TCR sequence derives from a man between 18 and 35 years old with alopecia areata. Some clones in this sample may be carry-over from other donors' samples. Here the sequenced sample was whole blood, taken in connection with sensitization to the hapten diphenylcyclopropenone (DPC). V is TRBV6-2 or TRBV6-3 and J is TRBJ1-2, with no clear D. This CDR3 is CASTSPARTVKGYTF. The DNA of the CDR3 is TGTGCCAGCACCTCCCCCGCCAGGACGGTGAAAGGCTACACCTTC.